This T cell receptor (beta chain) comes out of a study of identical twins. Study-level points and caveats: The presence of invariant MAIT and iNKT cells could partly confound analyses of zero-insertion sequences.

Each CDR3 protein is one row after TCRdb ran MiXCR on the 5' RACE reads. The sample includes about 530,000 distinct CDR3 sequences, 20% to 25% of them seen just once. This CDR3 contains 13 residues. Trimming stripped 7 bases from V and 4 bases from J, with 13 bases between. Germline V gene data show CDR1 as SNHLY and CDR2 as FYNNEI. To note about this clonotype: Its antigen is still unknown.

These data were likewise used in another study, on yellow fever vaccine responses in identical twins.

The sequence was collected from a woman between 18 and 30 years old in good health. Sequencing was performed on CD4+ T cells sorted from blood. The genes are TRBV2 and TRBJ2-5; D remains ambiguous. In DNA, the CDR3 is TGTGCCAGCATAGGGTTTAGAGGAGAGACCCAGTACTTC. This codes for CASIGFRGETQYF.